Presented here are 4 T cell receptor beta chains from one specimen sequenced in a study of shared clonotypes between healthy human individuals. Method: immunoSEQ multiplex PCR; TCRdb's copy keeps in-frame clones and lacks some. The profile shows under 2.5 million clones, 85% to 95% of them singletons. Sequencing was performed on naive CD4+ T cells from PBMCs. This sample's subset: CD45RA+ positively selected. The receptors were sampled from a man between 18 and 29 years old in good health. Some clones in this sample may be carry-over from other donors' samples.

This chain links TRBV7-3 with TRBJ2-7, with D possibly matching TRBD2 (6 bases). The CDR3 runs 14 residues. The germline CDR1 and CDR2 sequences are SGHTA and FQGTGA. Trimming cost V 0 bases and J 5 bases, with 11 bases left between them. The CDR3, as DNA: TGTGCCAGCAGCTTAACGAGGGCTAGCGACGAGCAGTACTTC. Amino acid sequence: CASSLTRASDEQYF. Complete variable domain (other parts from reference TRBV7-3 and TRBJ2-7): GAGVSQTPSNKVTEKGKYVELRCDPISGHTALYWYRQSLGQGPEFLIYFQGTGAADDSGLPNDRFFAVRPEGSVSTLKIQRTERGDSAVYLCASSLTRASDEQYFGPGTRLTVT.

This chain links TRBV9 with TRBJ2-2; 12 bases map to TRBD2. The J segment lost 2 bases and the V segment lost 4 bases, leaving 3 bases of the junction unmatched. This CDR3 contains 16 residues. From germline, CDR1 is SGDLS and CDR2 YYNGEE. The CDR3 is CASSSTSGRNTGELFF. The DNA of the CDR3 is TGTGCCAGCAGCTCGACTAGCGGGAGAAACACCGGGGAGCTGTTTTTT.

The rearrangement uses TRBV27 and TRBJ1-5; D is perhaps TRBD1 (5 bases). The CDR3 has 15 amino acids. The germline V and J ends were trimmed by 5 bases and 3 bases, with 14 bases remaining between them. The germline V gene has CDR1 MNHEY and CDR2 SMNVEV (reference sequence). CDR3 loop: CASSPHRSYNQPQHF. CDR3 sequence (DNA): TGTGCCAGCAGTCCACACAGGAGCTACAATCAGCCCCAGCATTTT.

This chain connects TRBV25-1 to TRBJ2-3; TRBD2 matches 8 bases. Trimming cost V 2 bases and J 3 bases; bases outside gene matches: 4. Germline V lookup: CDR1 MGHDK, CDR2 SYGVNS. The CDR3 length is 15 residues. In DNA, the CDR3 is TGTGCCAGCAGTGAAGTTCGACTAGCGACAGATACGCAGTATTTT. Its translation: CASSEVRLATDTQYF.